This TCR beta chain was recovered during a study of blood T cell repertoires in COVID-19. Study summary: Acute and convalescent COVID-19 specimens originated in the United States, Italy and Spain.

Germline CDR1 reads SQVTM; CDR2 reads ANQGSEA. The CDR3 covers 14 residues. V lost 4 bases, J lost 1 base, and 13 bases lay in between. Repertoires were generated with immunoSEQ multiplex PCR, while TCRdb's copy carries only in-frame clones and drops some. The table lists about 100,000 clones, around 90% of them singletons, with approximately 2% in the top ten. Source material: peripheral blood. The TCR sequence derives from a middle-aged man with active COVID-19. The chain couples TRBV29-1 to TRBJ2-5; TRBD2 is a possible D gene (6 bases). This CDR3 reads CSVAYGSRQETQYF. In DNA form, the CDR3 reads TGCAGCGTTGCCTACGGGAGTCGCCAAGAGACCCAGTACTTC.